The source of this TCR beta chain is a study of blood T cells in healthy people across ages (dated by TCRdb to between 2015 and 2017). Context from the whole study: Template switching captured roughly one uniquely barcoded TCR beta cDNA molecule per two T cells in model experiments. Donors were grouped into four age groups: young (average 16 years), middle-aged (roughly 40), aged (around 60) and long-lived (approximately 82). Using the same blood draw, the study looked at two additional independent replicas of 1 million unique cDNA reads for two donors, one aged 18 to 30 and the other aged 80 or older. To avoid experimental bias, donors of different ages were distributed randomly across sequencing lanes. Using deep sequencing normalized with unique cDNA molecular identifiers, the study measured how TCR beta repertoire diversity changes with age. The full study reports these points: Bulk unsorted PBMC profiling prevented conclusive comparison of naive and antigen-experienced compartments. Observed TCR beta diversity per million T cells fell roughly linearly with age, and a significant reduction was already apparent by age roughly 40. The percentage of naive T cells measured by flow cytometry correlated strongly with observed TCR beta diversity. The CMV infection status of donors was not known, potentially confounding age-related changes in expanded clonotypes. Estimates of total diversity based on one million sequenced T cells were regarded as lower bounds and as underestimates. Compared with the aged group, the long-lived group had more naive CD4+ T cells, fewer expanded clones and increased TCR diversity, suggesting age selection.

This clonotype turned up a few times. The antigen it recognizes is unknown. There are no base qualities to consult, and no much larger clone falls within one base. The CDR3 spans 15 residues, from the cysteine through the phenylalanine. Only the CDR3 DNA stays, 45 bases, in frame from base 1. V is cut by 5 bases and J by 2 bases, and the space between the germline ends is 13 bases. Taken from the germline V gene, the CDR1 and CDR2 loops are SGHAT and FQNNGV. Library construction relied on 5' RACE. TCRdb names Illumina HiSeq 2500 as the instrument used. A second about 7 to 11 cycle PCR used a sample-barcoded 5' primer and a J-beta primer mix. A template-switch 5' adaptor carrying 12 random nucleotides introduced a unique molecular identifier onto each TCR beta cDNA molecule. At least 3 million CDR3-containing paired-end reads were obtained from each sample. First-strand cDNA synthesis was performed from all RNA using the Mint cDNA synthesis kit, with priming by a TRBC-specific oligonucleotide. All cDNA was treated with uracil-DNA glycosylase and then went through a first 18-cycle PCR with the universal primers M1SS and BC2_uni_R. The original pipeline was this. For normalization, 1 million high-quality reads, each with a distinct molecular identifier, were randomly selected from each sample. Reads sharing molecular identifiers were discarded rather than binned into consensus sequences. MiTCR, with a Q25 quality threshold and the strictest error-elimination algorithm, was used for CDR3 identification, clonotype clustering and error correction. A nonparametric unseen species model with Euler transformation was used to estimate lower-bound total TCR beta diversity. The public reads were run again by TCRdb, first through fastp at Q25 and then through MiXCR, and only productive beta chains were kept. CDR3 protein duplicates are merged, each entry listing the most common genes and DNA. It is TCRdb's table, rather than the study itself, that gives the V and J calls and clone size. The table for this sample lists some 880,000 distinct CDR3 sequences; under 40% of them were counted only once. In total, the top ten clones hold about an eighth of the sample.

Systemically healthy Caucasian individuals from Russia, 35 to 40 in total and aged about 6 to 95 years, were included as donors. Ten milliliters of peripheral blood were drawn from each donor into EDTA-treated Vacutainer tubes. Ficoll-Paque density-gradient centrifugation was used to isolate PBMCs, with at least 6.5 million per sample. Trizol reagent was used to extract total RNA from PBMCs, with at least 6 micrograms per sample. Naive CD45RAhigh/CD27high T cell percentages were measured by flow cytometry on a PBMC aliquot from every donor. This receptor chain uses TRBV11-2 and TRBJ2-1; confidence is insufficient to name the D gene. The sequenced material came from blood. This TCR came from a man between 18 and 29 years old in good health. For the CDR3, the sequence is CASSEPGSTYNEQFF. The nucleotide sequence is TGTGCCAGCAGCGAACCCGGGTCCACCTACAATGAGCAGTTCTTC. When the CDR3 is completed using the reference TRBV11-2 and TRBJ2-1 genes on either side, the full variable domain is EAGVAQSPRYKIIEKRQSVAFWCNPISGHATLYWYQQILGQGPKLLIQFQNNGVVDDSQLPKDRFSAERLKGVDSTLKIQPAKLEDSAVYLCASSEPGSTYNEQFFGPGTRLTVL.